One and the same sample provided the 32 T cell receptor beta chains below, sequenced in a study of chemoradiotherapy in HPV16-positive cancers. Here immunoSEQ multiplex PCR was the method, and the copy in TCRdb shows in-frame clones only, minus some. This table holds approximately 23,000 clones, over 60% found once. The biological material was taken from a patient who underwent chemoradiotherapy. These TCRs come from a human donor with HPV-associated anogenital cancer.

The chain carries TRBV7-8 and TRBJ2-3, with D maybe TRBD1 (5 bases). V lost 1 base and J lost 2, with 16 bases in between. The CDR3 runs to 17 residues. Per germline, CDR1 SGHVS and CDR2 FQNEAQ. The CDR3 is CASSLGFQGEVTDTQYF. The DNA of the CDR3 is TGTGCCAGCAGCTTAGGGTTTCAGGGTGAGGTCACAGATACGCAGTATTTT.

The gene calls are TRBV5-1 and TRBJ2-1; no reliable D call. CDR3 length: 13 residues. Between the trimmed V and J ends, which lost 7 bases and 5 bases, there was a span of 13 bases. Germline V gene lookup returns CDR1 SGHRS and CDR2 YFSETQ. The CDR3 loop reads CASGEGGDNEQFF. In DNA form, the CDR3 reads TGCGCCAGCGGAGAAGGCGGAGACAATGAGCAGTTCTTC.

The chain has TRBV7-2 and TRBJ2-5; D is possibly TRBD1 (7 bases). The CDR3 contains 13 residues. The ends were cut back, 5 bases at V and 5 bases at J, with 12 bases in the middle. Looked up from germline, CDR1 is SGHTA and CDR2 is FQGNSA. The CDR3 here is CASSRGTEETQYF. The DNA of the CDR3 is TGTGCCAGCAGCCGCGGGACAGAGGAGACCCAGTACTTC.

The V gene is TRBV4-2, the J gene TRBJ1-3; unclear D gene. This CDR3 has 15 residues. Germline lookup yields CDR1 LGHNA and CDR2 YNFKEQ. Trimming took off 0 bases at V and 2 bases at J, with 8 bases between the two ends. As DNA, the CDR3 is TGTGCCAGCAGCCAAGACCCACAGACTGGAAACACCATATATTTT. Amino acids: CASSQDPQTGNTIYF.

This clone was picked up one time. The chain couples TRBV28 to TRBJ1-5; D may be TRBD1 (5 bases). V was shortened by 1 base and J by 5 bases, with 12 bases between the two germline ends. CDR1 is MDHEN, CDR2 SYDVKM, per germline. The CDR3 is 15 amino acids. The DNA of the CDR3 is TGTGCCAGCAGTTTATTGGGGGGTGTCCATCAGCCCCAGCATTTT. This translates into CASSLLGGVHQPQHF.

The chain carries TRBV27 and TRBJ1-3, with D tentatively TRBD1 (6 bases). V lost 7 bases, J lost 2 bases, and 12 bases lay in between. Germline V CDR1 and CDR2: MNHEY, SMNVEV (reference sequence). The length of the CDR3 is 14 residues. The CDR3 coding sequence is TGTGCCAGCAAAAAACAGGGCGCTGGAAACACCATATATTTT. This gives the protein CASKKQGAGNTIYF.

This chain uses TRBV18 with TRBJ1-1; D gene unclear. Trimming shortened V by 1 base and J by 6 bases, and 12 bases separated the two germline ends. CDR1 and CDR2 (germline): KGHSH, LQKENI. The CDR3 runs 14 residues. Here the CDR3 reads CASSPQWQTAEAFF. CDR3 nucleotides: TGTGCCAGCTCACCACAGTGGCAGACTGCTGAAGCTTTCTTT.

This clone is a singleton in its sample. This rearrangement joins TRBV7-9 to TRBJ2-2; unclear D gene. The germline V gene encodes CDR1 SEHNR and CDR2 FQNEAQ (reference sequence). Trimming pared 2 bases from V and 3 bases from J, leaving 13 bases between. The length of the CDR3 is 16 residues. The CDR3 DNA is TGTGCCAGCAGCTTATTGGTCGGCCACTACACCGGGGAGCTGTTTTTT. Its protein is CASSLLVGHYTGELFF.

This clone was seen only a few times. J is TRBJ2-3 and V is TRBV28; D is possibly TRBD1 (7 bases). From germline, CDR1 is MDHEN and CDR2 SYDVKM. CDR3 size: 15 residues. Trimming left V 6 bases short and J 5 bases short, with 18 bases between. The CDR3 is CASSFGQGGRDTQYF. The CDR3 DNA reads TGTGCCAGCAGCTTCGGCCAGGGGGGAAGAGATACGCAGTATTTT.

This clone was picked up a small number of times. CDR3 protein: CASSLPSSYEQYF. The DNA of the CDR3 is TGTGCCAGCAGCTTGCCATCATCCTACGAGCAGTACTTC. The gene calls are TRBV7-9 and TRBJ2-7; no reliable D call. The germline V gene encodes CDR1 SEHNR and CDR2 FQNEAQ (reference sequence). Trimming removed 3 bases from V and 1 base from J, with 7 bases in between. The CDR3 sequence is 13 residues long. Looking up the rest from reference TRBV7-9 and TRBJ2-7 gives the full variable domain: DTGVSQNPRHKITKRGQNVTFRCDPISEHNRLYWYRQTLGQGPEFLTYFQNEAQLEKSRLLSDRFSAERPKGSFSTLEIQRTEQGDSAMYLCASSLPSSYEQYFGPGTRLTVT.

The chain couples TRBV14 to TRBJ1-2, with unresolved D. The germline V and J ends were trimmed by 0 bases and 8 bases, with 7 bases remaining between them. This CDR3 contains 12 residues. Germline V gene sequence: CDR1 SGHDN, CDR2 FVKESK. CDR3 bases: TGTGCCAGCAGCCAAGATCCGAGGGGCTACACCTTC. This codes for CASSQDPRGYTF.

This sequence joins TRBV7-6 and TRBJ2-3, with 14 bases fitting TRBD2. Per the germline V gene, CDR1 is SGHVS and CDR2 is FNYEAQ. J gave up 7 bases and V 5 bases, and 5 bases lay outside the gene matches. CDR3 size: 15 residues. CDR3 bases: TGTGCCAGCAGCCCAAGGACTAGCGGGAGGAATACGCAGTATTTT. As protein: CASSPRTSGRNTQYF.

The chain has TRBV6-1 and TRBJ1-4; weak D call: TRBD1 (5 bases). Germline V CDR1 and CDR2: MNHNS, SASEGT. V lost 0 bases to trimming and J lost 0 bases, with 8 bases between them. The CDR3 length is 16 residues. The DNA for the CDR3 is TGTGCCAGCAGTGAAGCGGGGCTAACAACTAATGAAAAACTGTTTTTT. Residues: CASSEAGLTTNEKLFF.

The chain combines TRBV5-1 with TRBJ2-2; 9 positions match TRBD2. The junction had 6 bases not matched to a gene; V was cut back by 0 bases and J by 6 bases. The CDR3 runs to 16 residues. Germline-derived CDR1 and CDR2 are SGHRS and YFSETQ. The CDR3 DNA follows: TGCGCCAGCAGCTTGGCGCGGTTAGCGGGAGCCGGGGAGCTGTTTTTT. Residues: CASSLARLAGAGELFF.

Comments on this clone: Additional DNA sequences in this sample encode the identical CDR3. This chain connects TRBV5-1 to TRBJ2-7; D gene ambiguous. V shed 0 bases and J shed 3 bases, with 7 bases lying between them. The CDR3 contains 13 residues. From germline, CDR1 is SGHRS and CDR2 YFSETQ. In DNA form, the CDR3 reads TGCGCCAGCAGCTTGGGCAGAGACTACGAGCAGTACTTC. Protein product: CASSLGRDYEQYF.

The V gene is TRBV7-9, the J gene TRBJ2-2; D gene ambiguous. The CDR3 sequence is 14 residues long. Germline V gives CDR1 SEHNR, CDR2 FQNEAQ (reference sequence). V lost 2 bases and J 4 bases, leaving 8 bases between the germline ends. The CDR3 DNA follows: TGTGCCAGCAGCTTAAGGCAGGCCACCGGGGAGCTGTTTTTT. This codes for CASSLRQATGELFF.

The CDR3 spells CASSRTVNYGYTF. Here the CDR3 DNA reads TGTGCCAGTAGTAGGACAGTGAACTATGGCTACACCTTC. The rearrangement links TRBV19 to TRBJ1-2, with D perhaps matching TRBD1 (6 bases). This CDR3 contains 13 residues. The germline V gene has CDR1 LNHDA and CDR2 SQIVND (reference sequence). V lost 4 bases and J 2 bases, leaving 8 bases between the germline ends.

J is TRBJ2-2 and V is TRBV19; 9 bases fit TRBD1. The CDR3 has 13 residues. With 11 bases clipped from V and 5 bases from J, the junction kept 6 bases outside the gene matches. Germline lookup yields CDR1 LNHDA and CDR2 SQIVND (reference sequence). CDR3 nucleotide sequence: TGTGCCTCCAGGGGACAGGGTACCGGGGAGCTGTTTTTT. It translates to CASRGQGTGELFF. The full variable domain, completed using reference TRBV19 and TRBJ2-2, is DGGITQSPKYLFRKEGQNVTLSCEQNLNHDAMYWYRQDPGQGLRLIYYSQIVNDFQKGDIAEGYSVSREKKESFPLTVTSAQKNPTAFYLCASRGQGTGELFFGEGSRLTVL.

The V and J genes are TRBV6-4 and TRBJ2-1; tentative D call: TRBD1 (6 bases). The CDR3 covers 13 residues. With 5 bases removed from V and 10 bases from J, the gap between germline ends came to 15 bases. Germline loops: CDR1 MRHNA, CDR2 SNTAGT. The DNA for the CDR3 is TGTGCCAGCAGTAAATACCGGGACACCGAGCAGTTCTTC. Translated, it gives CASSKYRDTEQFF.

The chain joins TRBV5-1 to TRBJ1-5, with 8 bases lining up with TRBD1. V dropped 4 bases and J dropped 0; count of bases not matched to a gene: 3. Germline CDR1 and CDR2: SGHRS and YFSETQ. The CDR3 consists of 15 residues. CDR3 loop: CASSLTGDSNQPQHF. For the CDR3, the DNA is TGCGCCAGCAGCCTGACAGGGGATAGCAATCAGCCCCAGCATTTT.

The chain uses TRBV19 and TRBJ1-5; D remains unclear. Trimming left V 5 bases short and J 4 bases short, with 15 bases between. Germline V gene lookup returns CDR1 LNHDA and CDR2 SQIVND (reference sequence). The CDR3 length is 15 residues. Here the CDR3 DNA reads TGTGCCAGTAGTCTGGTTTTCCGGGATAATCAGCCCCAGCATTTT. Its translation: CASSLVFRDNQPQHF.

CDR3 sequence: CASSLRTSGGSRSSYNEQFF. Written as DNA, the CDR3 is TGTGCCAGCAGTCTTCGAACTAGCGGGGGGTCTCGGAGCTCCTACAATGAGCAGTTCTTC. The chain uses TRBV27 and TRBJ2-1; 12 bases agree with TRBD2. CDR3 length: 20 amino acids. CDR1 is MNHEY and CDR2 is SMNVEV in the germline V gene (reference sequence). The trim removed 5 bases at V and 0 bases at J, leaving 14 bases unmatched.

This chain joins TRBV28 and TRBJ2-6; D gene ambiguous. The V gene's germline CDR1 is MDHEN and CDR2 SYDVKM. Trimming removed 7 bases at V and 2 bases at J, with 9 bases between. The CDR3 runs to 14 residues. The CDR3 DNA reads TGTGCCAGCACCATTCAGACTGGGGCCAACGTCCTGACTTTC. Translated, it gives CASTIQTGANVLTF.

The sample holds a few counts of this clone. Different DNA sequences within this sample yield the same CDR3. V is TRBV28 and J is TRBJ1-1, with D hard to call. The CDR3 extends over 11 amino acids. V was pared by 9 bases and J by 1 base, with 6 bases between. The germline V gene has CDR1 MDHEN and CDR2 SYDVKM. The CDR3 region has the DNA TGTGCCAGTAGTCGGAACACTGAAGCTTTCTTT. Amino acids: CASSRNTEAFF.

This clone was seen more than once but under ten times. The J gene is TRBJ1-6, the V gene TRBV30; 7 bases agree with TRBD1. Per germline, CDR1 GTSNPN and CDR2 SVGIG (reference sequence). The CDR3 is made up of 16 amino acids. After removal of 2 bases from V and 4 bases from J, the junction contained 8 bases not matched to a gene. CDR3 DNA sequence: TGTGCCTGGAGTCCGACGGGACAGACATATAATTCACCCCTCCACTTT. This encodes CAWSPTGQTYNSPLHF.

The genes are TRBV6-1 and TRBJ1-3; D is unresolved. The V gene's germline CDR1 is MNHNS and CDR2 SASEGT. Trimming cost V 2 bases and J 0 bases, with 11 bases left between them. The CDR3 runs to 16 residues. CDR3 DNA sequence: TGTGCCAGCAGTGAACATATACGGAGCTCTGGAAACACCATATATTTT. As protein: CASSEHIRSSGNTIYF.

This rearrangement joins TRBV28 to TRBJ1-5; D ambiguous. The CDR3 extends over 13 amino acids. Germline lookup yields CDR1 MDHEN and CDR2 SYDVKM. V lost 7 bases, J lost 7 bases, and 14 bases lay in between. The CDR3 is CASTLSRRQPQHF. The CDR3 DNA reads as TGTGCCAGCACCCTTTCCCGGCGGCAGCCCCAGCATTTT.

This clone appeared once. J is TRBJ1-2 and V is TRBV6-1; perhaps TRBD1 as D (5 bases). The CDR3 has 11 amino acids. V was shortened by 6 bases and J by 8 bases, with 10 bases between the two germline ends. CDR1 and CDR2 from the germline V gene are MNHNS and SASEGT. Here the CDR3 reads CASRAKGGYTF. The CDR3 DNA reads as TGTGCCAGCAGGGCCAAGGGGGGCTACACCTTC.

This chain joins TRBV4-2 and TRBJ2-3; D unclear. CDR1 and CDR2 (germline): LGHNA, YNFKEQ. The CDR3 consists of 13 residues. Trimming stripped 2 bases from V and 2 bases from J, with 5 bases between. In nucleotides, the CDR3 is TGTGCCAGCAGCCAAAAAGACACAGATACGCAGTATTTT. Amino acid sequence: CASSQKDTDTQYF.

This sequence joins TRBV9 and TRBJ2-3, with a weak D call TRBD1 (6 bases). This CDR3 has 18 residues. Trimming removed 3 bases from V and 4 bases from J, with 24 bases in between. The germline V gene has CDR1 SGDLS and CDR2 YYNGEE. The CDR3 spells CASSESSLGALGADTQYF. CDR3 nucleotides: TGTGCCAGCAGCGAATCCAGTTTGGGGGCCCTGGGGGCAGATACGCAGTATTTT.

The rearrangement links TRBV2 to TRBJ2-7, with 7 bases fitting TRBD1. Germline CDR1 and CDR2: SNHLY and FYNNEI. This CDR3 has 12 amino acids. Trimming removed 6 bases from V and 4 bases from J; junction bases left unmatched: 3. This CDR3 reads CASSETGYEQYF. The CDR3 bases are TGTGCCAGCAGCGAGACAGGGTACGAGCAGTACTTC.

Only a few counts were recorded for this clone. The chain couples TRBV10-3 to TRBJ1-5; D is possibly TRBD1 (6 bases). The germline gives CDR1 ENHRY, CDR2 SYGVKD. V dropped 4 bases and J dropped 0 bases, with 7 bases sitting between them. The CDR3 runs to 14 residues. CDR3 protein: CAISAGDSNQPQHF. CDR3 sequence (DNA): TGTGCCATCAGTGCAGGGGATAGCAATCAGCCCCAGCATTTT.